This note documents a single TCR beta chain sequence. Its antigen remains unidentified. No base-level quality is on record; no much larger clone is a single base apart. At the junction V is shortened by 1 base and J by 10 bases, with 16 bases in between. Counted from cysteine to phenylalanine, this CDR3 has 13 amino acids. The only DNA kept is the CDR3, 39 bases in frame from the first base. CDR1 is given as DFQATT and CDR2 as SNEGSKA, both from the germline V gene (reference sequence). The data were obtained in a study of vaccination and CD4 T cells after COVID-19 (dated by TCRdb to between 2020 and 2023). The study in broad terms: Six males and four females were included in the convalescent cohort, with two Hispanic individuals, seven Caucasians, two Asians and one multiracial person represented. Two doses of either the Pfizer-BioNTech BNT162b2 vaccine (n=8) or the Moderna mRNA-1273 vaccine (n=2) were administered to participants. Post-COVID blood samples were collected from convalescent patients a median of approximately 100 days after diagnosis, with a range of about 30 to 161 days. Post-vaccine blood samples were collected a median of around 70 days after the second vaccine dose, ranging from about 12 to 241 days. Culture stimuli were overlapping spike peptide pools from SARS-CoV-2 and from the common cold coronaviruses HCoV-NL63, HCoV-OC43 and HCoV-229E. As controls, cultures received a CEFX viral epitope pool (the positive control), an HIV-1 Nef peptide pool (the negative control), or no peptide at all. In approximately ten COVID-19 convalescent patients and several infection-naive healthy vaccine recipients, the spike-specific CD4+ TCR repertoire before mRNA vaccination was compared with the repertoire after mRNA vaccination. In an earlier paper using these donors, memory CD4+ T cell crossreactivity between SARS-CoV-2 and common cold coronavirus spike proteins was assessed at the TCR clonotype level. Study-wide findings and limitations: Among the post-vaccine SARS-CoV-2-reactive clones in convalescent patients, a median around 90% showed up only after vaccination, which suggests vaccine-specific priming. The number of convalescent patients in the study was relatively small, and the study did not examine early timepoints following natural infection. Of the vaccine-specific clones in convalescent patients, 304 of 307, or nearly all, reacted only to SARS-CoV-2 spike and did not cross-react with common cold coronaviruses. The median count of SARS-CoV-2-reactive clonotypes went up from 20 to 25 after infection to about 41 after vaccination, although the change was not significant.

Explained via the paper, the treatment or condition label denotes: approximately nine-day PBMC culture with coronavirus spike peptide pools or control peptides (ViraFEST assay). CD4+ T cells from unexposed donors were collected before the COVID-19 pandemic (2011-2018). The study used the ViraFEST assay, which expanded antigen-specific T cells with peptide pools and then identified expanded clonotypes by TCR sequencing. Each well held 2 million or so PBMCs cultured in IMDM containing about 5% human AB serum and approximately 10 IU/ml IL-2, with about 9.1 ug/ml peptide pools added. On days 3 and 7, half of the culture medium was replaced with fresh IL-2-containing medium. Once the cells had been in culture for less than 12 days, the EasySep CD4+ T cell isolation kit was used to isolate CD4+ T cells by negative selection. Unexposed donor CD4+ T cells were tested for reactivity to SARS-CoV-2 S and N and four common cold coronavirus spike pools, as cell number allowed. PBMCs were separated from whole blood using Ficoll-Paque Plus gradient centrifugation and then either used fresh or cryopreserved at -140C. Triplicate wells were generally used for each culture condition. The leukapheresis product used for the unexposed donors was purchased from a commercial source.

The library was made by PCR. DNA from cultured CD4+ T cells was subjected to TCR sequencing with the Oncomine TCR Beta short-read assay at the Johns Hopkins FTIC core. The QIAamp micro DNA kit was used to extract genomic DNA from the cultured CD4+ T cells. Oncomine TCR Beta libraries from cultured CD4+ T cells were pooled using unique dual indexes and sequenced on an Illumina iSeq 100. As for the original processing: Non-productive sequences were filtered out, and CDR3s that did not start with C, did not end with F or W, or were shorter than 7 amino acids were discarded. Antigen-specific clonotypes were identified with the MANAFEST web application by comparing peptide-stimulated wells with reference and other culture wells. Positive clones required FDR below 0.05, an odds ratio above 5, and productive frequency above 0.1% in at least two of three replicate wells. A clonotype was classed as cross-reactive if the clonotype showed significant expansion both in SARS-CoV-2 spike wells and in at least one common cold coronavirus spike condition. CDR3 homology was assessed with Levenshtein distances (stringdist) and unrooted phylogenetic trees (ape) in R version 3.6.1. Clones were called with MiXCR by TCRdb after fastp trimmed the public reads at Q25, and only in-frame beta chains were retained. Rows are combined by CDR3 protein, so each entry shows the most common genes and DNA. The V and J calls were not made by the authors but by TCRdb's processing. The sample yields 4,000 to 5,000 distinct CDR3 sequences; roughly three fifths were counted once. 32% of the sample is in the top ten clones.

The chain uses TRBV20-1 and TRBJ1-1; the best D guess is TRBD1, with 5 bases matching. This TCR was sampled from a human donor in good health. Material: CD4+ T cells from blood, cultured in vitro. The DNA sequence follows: TGCAGTGCTAGAGGGGGCAGGGCTGGCGTAGCTTTCTTT. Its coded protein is CSARGGRAGVAFF.